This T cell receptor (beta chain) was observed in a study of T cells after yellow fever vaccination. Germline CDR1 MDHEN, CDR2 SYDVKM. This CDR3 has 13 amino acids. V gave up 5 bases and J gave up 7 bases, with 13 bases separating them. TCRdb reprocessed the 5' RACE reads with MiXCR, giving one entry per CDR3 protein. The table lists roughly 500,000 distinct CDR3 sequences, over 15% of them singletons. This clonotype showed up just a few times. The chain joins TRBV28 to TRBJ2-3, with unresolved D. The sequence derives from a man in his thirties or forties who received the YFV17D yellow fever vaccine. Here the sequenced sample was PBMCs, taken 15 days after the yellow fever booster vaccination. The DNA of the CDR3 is TGTGCCAGCAGTATGAAGGGCGACTATACGCAGTATTTT. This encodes CASSMKGDYTQYF.